This T cell receptor (beta chain) originates from a study of cytomegalovirus exposure and HLA in healthy donors. Study-wide background: The same platform used for the 666 first-cohort repertoires was also used for the 100 to 150 validation repertoires, as a later analysis reported. Whole-study findings and limits: First-cohort TCR clusters tended to co-occur in the 120 or so validation repertoires, a later analysis found.

Some clones are missing from TCRdb's copy, which holds only in-frame ones; the method was immunoSEQ multiplex PCR. The sample records fewer than 75,000 clones, around 95% being singletons. This clone is large by share. No antigen is known for it. The CDR3 covers 14 residues. V gave up 2 bases and J gave up 6 bases, with 14 bases separating them. Germline V lookup: CDR1 GTSNPN, CDR2 SVGIG (reference sequence). This clonotype was sampled from a woman aged 18-29 years in good health and CMV-seropositive. Input material: PBMCs. The chain has TRBV30 and TRBJ1-5, with D possibly TRBD1 on 6 matching bases. CDR3 sequence reads: CAWSSGQGSQPQHF. The CDR3 DNA sequence: TGTGCCTGGAGTAGTGGGCAGGGGAGTCAGCCCCAGCATTTT.